The source of this TCR beta chain is a study of technical replicates of blood from several donors. Assay used: immunoSEQ multiplex PCR; TCRdb lists only in-frame clones, some missing. The sample lists roughly 80,000 clones; approximately 93% were seen once. With 5 bases removed from V and 10 bases from J, the gap between germline ends came to 9 bases. This CDR3 contains 11 residues. Germline CDR1 MDHEN, CDR2 SYDVKM. The sequenced material came from T cells isolated from PBMCs. The chain employs TRBV28 and TRBJ2-1, with unresolved D. The source is a human donor in good health. CDR3 amino acids: CASSGPLEQFF. The CDR3 DNA sequence: TGTGCCAGCAGTGGGCCTCTAGAGCAGTTCTTC. Full variable domain (rest looked up from reference TRBV28 and TRBJ2-1): DVKVTQSSRYLVKRTGEKVFLECVQDMDHENMFWYRQDPGLGLRLIYFSYDVKMKEKGDIPEGYSVSREKKERFSLILESASTNQTSMYLCASSGPLEQFFGPGTRLTVL.